The sequence of this T cell receptor beta chain was determined in a study of Ad26.COV2.S vaccination and SARS-CoV-2 variants. Looking at the study overall: Dosing was one shot or two shots 56 days apart.

The treatment was: 15 to 20 received Ad26.COV2.S at low or high dose, single or two shots; about 5 received placebo; per-sample allocation not given. Vaccine and placebo recipients were sampled on day 63 after the first injection. The junction had 9 bases not matched to a gene; V was cut back by 0 bases and J by 5 bases. The CDR3 has 18 amino acids. The germline V gene has CDR1 ENHRY and CDR2 SYGVKD. Assay used: immunoSEQ multiplex PCR; TCRdb lists only in-frame clones, some missing. The sample has about 680,000 clones, approximately 88% seen once. The starting material was peripheral blood, obtained in a trial of Ad26.COV2.S vaccine versus placebo. This TCR came from a person aged 18-65 years who received the Ad26.COV2.S COVID-19 vaccine or a placebo. The V and J genes are TRBV10-3 and TRBJ2-5; 13 nucleotides match TRBD2. The CDR3 nucleotides are TGTGCCATCAGTGAGTCGAGCGGACTAGCGGGAGAGCGGGAGACCCAGTACTTC. This sequence encodes CAISESSGLAGERETQYF.